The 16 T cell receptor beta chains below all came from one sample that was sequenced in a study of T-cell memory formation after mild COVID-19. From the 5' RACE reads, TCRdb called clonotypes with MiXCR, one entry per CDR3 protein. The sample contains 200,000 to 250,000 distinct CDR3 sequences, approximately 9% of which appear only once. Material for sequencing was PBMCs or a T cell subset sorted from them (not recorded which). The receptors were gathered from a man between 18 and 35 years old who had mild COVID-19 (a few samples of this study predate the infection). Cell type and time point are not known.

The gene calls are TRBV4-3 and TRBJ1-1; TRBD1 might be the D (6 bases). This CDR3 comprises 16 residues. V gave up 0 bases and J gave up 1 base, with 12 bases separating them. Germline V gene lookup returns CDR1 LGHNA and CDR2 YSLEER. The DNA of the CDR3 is TGCGCCAGCAGCCAAGAACGCTGGACAGAGAACACTGAAGCTTTCTTT. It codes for CASSQERWTENTEAFF.

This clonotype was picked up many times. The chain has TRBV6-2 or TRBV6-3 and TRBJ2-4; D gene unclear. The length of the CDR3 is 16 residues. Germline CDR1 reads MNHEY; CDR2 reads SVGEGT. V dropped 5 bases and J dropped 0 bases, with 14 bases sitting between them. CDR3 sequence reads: CASSLFETRAKNIQYF. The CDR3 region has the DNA TGTGCCAGCAGTCTTTTCGAGACAAGAGCCAAAAACATTCAGTACTTC.

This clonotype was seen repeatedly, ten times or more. CDR3 nucleotides: TGTGCCAGCAGTGAAGGGGGCTCTGGGGCCAACGTCCTGACTTTC. This codes for CASSEGGSGANVLTF. The genes are TRBV6-1 and TRBJ2-6, with no clear D. Germline CDR1 and CDR2: MNHNS and SASEGT. The V end was cut by 1 base, the J end by 0 bases, with 4 bases between. This CDR3 contains 15 residues.

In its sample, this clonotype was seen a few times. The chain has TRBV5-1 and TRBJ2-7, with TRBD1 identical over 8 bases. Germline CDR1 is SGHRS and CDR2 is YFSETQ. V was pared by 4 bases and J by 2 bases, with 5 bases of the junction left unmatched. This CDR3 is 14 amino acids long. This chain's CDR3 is CASSTGQVPYEQYF. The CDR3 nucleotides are TGCGCCAGCAGCACGGGACAGGTCCCCTACGAGCAGTACTTC.

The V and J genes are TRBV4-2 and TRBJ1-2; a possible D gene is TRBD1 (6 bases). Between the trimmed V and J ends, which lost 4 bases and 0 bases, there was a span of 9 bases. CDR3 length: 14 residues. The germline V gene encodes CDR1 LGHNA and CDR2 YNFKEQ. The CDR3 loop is CASSRDTANYGYTF. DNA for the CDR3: TGTGCCAGCAGCCGGGACACCGCTAACTATGGCTACACCTTC.

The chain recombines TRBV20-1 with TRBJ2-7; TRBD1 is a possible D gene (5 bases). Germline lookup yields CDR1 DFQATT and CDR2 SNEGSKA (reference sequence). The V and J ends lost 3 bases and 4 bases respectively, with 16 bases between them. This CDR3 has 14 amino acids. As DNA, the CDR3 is TGCAGTGCTAGTGACCGGCAGGGTTCATACGAGCAGTACGTC. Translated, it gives CSASDRQGSYEQYV.

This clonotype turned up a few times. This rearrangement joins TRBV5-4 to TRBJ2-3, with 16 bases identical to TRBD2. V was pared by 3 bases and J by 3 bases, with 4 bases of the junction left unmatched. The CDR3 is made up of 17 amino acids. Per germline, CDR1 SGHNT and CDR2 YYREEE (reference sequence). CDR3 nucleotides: TGTGCCAGCAGCTACGGGACTAGCGGGGGGGTGACAGATACGCAGTATTTT. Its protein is CASSYGTSGGVTDTQYF.

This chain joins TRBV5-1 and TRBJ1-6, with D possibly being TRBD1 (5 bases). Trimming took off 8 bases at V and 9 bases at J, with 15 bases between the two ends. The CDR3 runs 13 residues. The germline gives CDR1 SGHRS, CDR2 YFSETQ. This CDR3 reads CASKRDFVSPLHF. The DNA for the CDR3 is TGCGCCAGTAAGCGGGACTTCGTTTCACCCCTCCACTTT.

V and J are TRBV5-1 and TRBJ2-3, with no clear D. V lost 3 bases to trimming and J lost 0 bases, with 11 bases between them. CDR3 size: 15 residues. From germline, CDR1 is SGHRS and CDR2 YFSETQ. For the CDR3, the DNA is TGCGCCAGCAGCTCTGACCCTTCTAGCACAGATACGCAGTATTTT. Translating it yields CASSSDPSSTDTQYF.

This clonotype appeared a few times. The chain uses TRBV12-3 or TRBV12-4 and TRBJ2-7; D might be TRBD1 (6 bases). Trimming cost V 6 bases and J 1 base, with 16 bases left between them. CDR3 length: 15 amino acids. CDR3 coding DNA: TGTGCCAGCAGGAACGGACAGTCGCGATCCTACGAGCAGTACGTC. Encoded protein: CASRNGQSRSYEQYV.

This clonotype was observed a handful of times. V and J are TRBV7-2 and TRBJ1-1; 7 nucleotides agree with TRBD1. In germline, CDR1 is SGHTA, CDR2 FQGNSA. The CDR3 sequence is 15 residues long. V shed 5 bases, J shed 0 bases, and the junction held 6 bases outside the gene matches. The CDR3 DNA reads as TGTGCCAGCAGCCTTCAGGGGGGAATGAACACTGAAGCTTTCTTT. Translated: CASSLQGGMNTEAFF.

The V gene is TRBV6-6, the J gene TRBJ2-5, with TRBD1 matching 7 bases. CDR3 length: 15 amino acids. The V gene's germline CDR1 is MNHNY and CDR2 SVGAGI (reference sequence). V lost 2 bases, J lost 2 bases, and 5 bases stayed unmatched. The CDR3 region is CASSYPGGLQETQYF. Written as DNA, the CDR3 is TGTGCCAGCAGTTACCCAGGGGGTCTGCAAGAGACCCAGTACTTC.

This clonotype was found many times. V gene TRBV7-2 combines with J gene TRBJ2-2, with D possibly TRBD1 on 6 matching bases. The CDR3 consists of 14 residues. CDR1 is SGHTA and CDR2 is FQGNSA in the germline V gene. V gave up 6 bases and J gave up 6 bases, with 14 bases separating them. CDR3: CASSSQGSAGELFF. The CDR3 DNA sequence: TGTGCCAGCAGTTCACAGGGTTCCGCCGGGGAGCTGTTTTTT.

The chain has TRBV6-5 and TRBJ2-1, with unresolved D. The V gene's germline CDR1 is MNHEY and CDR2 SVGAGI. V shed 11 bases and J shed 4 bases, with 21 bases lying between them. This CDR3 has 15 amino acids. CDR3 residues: CASRTTAGLYNEQFF. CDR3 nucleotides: TGTGCCTCCAGAACGACGGCAGGCCTATACAATGAGCAGTTCTTC.

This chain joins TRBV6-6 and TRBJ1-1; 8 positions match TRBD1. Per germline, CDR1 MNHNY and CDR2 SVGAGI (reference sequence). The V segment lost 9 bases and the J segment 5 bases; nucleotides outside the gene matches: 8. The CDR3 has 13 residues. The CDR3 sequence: CASSGGAVTEAFF. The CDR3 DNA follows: TGTGCCAGTTCAGGGGGCGCGGTGACTGAAGCTTTCTTT.

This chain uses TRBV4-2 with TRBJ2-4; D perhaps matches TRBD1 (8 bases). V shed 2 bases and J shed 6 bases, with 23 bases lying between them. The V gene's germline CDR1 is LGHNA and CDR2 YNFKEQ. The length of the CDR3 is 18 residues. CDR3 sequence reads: CASSQQGARRGSGNIQYF. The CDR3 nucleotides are TGTGCCAGCAGCCAACAGGGGGCCAGGCGGGGGTCGGGAAACATTCAGTACTTC.